The subject of this entry is one T cell receptor beta chain. The antigen is not known. No infections or other immune events were documented during collection. The data derive from a study of identifying expanded T cells in peripheral blood. Germline V gives CDR1 MGHDK, CDR2 SYGVNS. This CDR3 is built from 12 residues. V dropped 4 bases and J dropped 8 bases, with 11 bases sitting between them. Study outcomes and limitations: Variance in clone template counts between roughly two-week samples significantly increased with total template count across all healthy donors. Over two and four weeks, about 15 and 19 clones changed, versus more than 1 between replicates.

Data came from immunoSEQ multiplex PCR; TCRdb stores just in-frame clones and leaves some out. The table includes approximately 63,000 clones, around 87% detected once. Sequencing was carried out using blood. J is TRBJ2-5 and V is TRBV25-1, with D perhaps matching TRBD1 (5 bases). The TCR was taken from a person aged 18 to 75 in good health. The CDR3 reads CASSGQGETQYF. DNA of the CDR3: TGTGCCAGCAGTGGTCAGGGTGAAACCCAGTACTTC.